This T cell receptor (beta chain) came from a study of human T cells and chemical hapten exposure. Study summary: 2% DPC was applied to 2 cm by 2 cm of upper inner arm skin for sensitization. Study outcomes and limitations: The number of TCRs above 1 in 1000 frequency did not change after DPC sensitization.

V was pared by 3 bases and J by 7 bases, with 5 bases of the junction left unmatched. Germline V CDR1 and CDR2: MDHEN, SYDVKM. CDR3 length: 14 amino acids. The time point was: patch test 2, 6 weeks after DPC sensitization. Treatment indicated: therapeutic diphenylcyclopropenone sensitization with weekly scalp DPC. A note on this clonotype: The antigen remains undetermined. A much larger clone sits a single nucleotide away, making a read error possible.

In TCRdb, the RACE reads were re-called with MiXCR into one record per CDR3 protein. This sample has about 42,000 distinct CDR3 sequences, with around 9.3% found just once. The chain is built from TRBV28 and TRBJ1-5; 8 bases match TRBD1. The starting material was whole blood, obtained in connection with sensitization to the hapten diphenylcyclopropenone (DPC). This clonotype was sampled from a woman aged 40 to 55 with alopecia areata. Some clones in this sample may be carry-over from other donors' samples. CDR3 sequence (DNA): TGTGCCAGCAGTTTCGCAGGGGGCAGACAGCCCCAGCATTTT. Translated, it gives CASSFAGGRQPQHF.